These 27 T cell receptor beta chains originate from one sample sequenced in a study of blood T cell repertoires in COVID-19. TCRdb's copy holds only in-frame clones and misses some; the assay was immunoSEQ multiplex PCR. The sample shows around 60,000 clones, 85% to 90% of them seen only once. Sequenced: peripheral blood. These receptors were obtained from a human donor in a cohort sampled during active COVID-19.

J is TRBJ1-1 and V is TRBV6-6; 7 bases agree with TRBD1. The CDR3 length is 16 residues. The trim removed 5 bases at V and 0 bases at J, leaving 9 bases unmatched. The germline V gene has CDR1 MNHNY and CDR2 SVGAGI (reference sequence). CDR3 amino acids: CASSAAPGGMNTEAFF. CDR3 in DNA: TGTGCCAGCAGTGCTGCACCAGGGGGAATGAACACTGAAGCTTTCTTT.

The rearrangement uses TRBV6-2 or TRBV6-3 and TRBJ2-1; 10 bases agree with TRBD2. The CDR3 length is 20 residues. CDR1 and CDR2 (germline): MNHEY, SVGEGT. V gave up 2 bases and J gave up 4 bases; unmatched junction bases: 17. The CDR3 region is CASSYETGLSGGPLYNEQFF. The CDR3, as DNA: TGTGCCAGCAGTTACGAGACCGGACTTAGCGGGGGGCCTTTGTACAATGAGCAGTTCTTC.

CDR3 amino acids: CASSYATAVYEQYF. CDR3 DNA: TGTGCCAGCAGTTACGCGACAGCAGTATACGAGCAGTACTTC. The V and J genes are TRBV6-6 and TRBJ2-7, with D maybe TRBD1 (5 bases). This CDR3 has 14 residues. The germline CDR1 and CDR2 sequences are MNHNY and SVGAGI (reference sequence). Trimming took off 2 bases at V and 4 bases at J, with 12 bases between the two ends.

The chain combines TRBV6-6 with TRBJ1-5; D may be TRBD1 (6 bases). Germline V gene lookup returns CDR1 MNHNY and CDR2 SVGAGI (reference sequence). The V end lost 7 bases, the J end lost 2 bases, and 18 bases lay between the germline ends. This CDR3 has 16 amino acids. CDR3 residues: CASTPHGEGGNQPQHF. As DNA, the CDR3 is TGTGCCAGCACCCCCCACGGGGAGGGGGGCAATCAGCCCCAGCATTTT.

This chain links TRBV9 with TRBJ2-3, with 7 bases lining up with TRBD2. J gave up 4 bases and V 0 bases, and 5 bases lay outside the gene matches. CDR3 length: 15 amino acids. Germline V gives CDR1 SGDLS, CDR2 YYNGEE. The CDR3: CASSVEGGSADTQYF. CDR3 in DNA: TGTGCCAGCAGCGTAGAGGGCGGGAGCGCAGATACGCAGTATTTT.

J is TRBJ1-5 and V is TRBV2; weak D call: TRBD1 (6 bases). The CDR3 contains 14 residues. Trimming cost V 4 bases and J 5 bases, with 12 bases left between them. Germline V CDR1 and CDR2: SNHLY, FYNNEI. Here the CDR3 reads CASSGRSGDQPQHF. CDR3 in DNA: TGTGCCAGCAGTGGTCGGTCAGGGGATCAGCCCCAGCATTTT.

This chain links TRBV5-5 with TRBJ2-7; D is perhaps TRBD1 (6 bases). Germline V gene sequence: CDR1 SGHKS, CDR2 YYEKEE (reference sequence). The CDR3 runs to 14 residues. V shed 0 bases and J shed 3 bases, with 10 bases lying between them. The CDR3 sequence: CASSLAGGSYEQYF. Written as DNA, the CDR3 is TGTGCCAGCAGCTTGGCTGGGGGCAGCTACGAGCAGTACTTC.

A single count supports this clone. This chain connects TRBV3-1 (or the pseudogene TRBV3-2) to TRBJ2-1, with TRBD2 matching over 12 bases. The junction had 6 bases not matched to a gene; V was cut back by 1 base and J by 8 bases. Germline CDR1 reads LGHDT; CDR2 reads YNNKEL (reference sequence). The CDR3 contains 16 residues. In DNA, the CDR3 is TGTGCCAGCAGCCAAGGACTAGCGGGGGAGGGTGATGAGCAGTTCTTC. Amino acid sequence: CASSQGLAGEGDEQFF.

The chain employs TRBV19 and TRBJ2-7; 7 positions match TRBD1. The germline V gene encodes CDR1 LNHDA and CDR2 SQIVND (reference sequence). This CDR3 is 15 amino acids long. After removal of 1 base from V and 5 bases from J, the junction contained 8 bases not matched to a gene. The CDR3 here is CASSIASRGSNEQYF. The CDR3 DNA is TGTGCCAGTAGTATAGCCAGCAGGGGGTCCAACGAGCAGTACTTC.

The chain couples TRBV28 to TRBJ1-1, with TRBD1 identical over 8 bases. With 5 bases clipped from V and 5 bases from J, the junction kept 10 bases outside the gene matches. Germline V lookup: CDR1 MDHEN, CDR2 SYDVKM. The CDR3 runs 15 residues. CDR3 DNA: TGTGCCAGCAGTGTCGACAGGGGAAGAGGAACTGAAGCTTTCTTT. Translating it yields CASSVDRGRGTEAFF.

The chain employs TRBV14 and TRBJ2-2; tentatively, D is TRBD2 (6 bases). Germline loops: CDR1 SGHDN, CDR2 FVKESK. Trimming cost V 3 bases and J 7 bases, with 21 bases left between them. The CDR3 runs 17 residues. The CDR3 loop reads CASSHLSGTGVYGELFF. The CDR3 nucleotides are TGTGCCAGCAGCCACCTCTCCGGGACGGGGGTATACGGGGAGCTGTTTTTT.

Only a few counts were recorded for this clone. This CDR3 is CASSTQVNTEAFF. In DNA form, the CDR3 reads TGTGCCAGCAGCACCCAGGTGAACACTGAAGCTTTCTTT. J is TRBJ1-1 and V is TRBV3-1 (or the pseudogene TRBV3-2); D unclear. Germline CDR1 LGHDT, CDR2 YNNKEL (reference sequence). Trimming removed 5 bases from V and 0 bases from J, with 7 bases in between. The CDR3 totals 13 residues.

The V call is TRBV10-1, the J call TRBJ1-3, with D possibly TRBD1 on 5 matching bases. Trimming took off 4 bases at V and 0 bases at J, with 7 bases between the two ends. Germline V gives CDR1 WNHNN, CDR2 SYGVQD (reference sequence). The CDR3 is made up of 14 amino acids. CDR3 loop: CASSATVSGNTIYF. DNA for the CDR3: TGCGCCAGCAGTGCGACAGTCTCTGGAAACACCATATATTTT.

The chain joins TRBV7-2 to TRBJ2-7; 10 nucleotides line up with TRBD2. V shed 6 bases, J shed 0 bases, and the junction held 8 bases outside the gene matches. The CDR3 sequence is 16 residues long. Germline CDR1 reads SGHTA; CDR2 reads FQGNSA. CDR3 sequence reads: CASSHRTSGISYEQYF. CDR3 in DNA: TGTGCCAGCAGTCACCGGACTAGCGGAATCTCCTACGAGCAGTACTTC.

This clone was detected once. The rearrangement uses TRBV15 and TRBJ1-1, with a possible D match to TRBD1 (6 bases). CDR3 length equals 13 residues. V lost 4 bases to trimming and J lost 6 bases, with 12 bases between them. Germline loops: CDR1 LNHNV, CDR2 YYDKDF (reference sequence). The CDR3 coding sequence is TGTGCCACCAGCACCCGGGACAACCCTGAAGCTTTCTTT. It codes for CATSTRDNPEAFF. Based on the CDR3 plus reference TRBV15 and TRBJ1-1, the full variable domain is DAMVIQNPRYQVTQFGKPVTLSCSQTLNHNVMYWYQQKSSQAPKLLFHYYDKDFNNEADTPDNFQSRRPNTSFCFLDIRSPGLGDTAMYLCATSTRDNPEAFFGQGTRLTVV.

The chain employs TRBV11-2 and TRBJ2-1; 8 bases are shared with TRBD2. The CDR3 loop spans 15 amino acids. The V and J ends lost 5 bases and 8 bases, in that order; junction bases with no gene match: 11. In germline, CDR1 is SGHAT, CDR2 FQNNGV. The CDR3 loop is CASSVSGTRAYEQFF. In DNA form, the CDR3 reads TGTGCCAGCAGCGTATCCGGGACTAGGGCATATGAGCAGTTCTTC.

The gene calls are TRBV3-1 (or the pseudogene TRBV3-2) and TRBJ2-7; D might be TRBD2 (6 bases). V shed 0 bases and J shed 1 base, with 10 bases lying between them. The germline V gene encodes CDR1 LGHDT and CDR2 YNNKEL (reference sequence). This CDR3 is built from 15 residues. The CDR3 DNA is TGTGCCAGCAGCCAAGAGGGGGGTAGGTCCTACGAGCAGTACTTC. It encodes CASSQEGGRSYEQYF.

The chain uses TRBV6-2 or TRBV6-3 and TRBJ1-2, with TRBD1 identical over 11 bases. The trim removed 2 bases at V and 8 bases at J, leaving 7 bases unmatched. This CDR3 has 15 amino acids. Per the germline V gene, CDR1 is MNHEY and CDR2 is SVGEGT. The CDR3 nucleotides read TGTGCCAGCAGTTACCCGGGACAGGGGGGAAGAGGCTACACCTTC. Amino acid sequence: CASSYPGQGGRGYTF.

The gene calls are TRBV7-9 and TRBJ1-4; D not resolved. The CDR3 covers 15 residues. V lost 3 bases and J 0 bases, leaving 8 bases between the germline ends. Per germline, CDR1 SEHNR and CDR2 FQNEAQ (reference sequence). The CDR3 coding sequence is TGTGCCAGCAGCTTCCCCAGTACAACTAATGAAAAACTGTTTTTT. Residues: CASSFPSTTNEKLFF.

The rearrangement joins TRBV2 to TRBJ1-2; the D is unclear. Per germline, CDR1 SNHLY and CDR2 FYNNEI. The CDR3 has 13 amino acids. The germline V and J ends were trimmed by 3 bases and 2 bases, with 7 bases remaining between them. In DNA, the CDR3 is TGTGCCAGCAGTGAGACATTCAACTATGGCTACACCTTC. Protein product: CASSETFNYGYTF. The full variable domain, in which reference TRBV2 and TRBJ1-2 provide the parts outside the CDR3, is EPEVTQTPSHQVTQMGQEVILRCVPISNHLYFYWYRQILGQKVEFLVSFYNNEISEKSEIFDDQFSVERPDGSNFTLKIRSTKLEDSAMYFCASSETFNYGYTFGSGTRLTVV.

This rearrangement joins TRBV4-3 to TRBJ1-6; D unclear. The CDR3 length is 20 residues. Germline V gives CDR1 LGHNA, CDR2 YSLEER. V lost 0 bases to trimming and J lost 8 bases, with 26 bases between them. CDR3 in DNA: TGCGCCAGCAGCCAAGATCTGGCTTCCCCGGGAGTTCAGCCGTATTCACCCCTCCACTTT. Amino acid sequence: CASSQDLASPGVQPYSPLHF.

CDR3 loop: CASSPPFGESSSYNEQFF. The CDR3 DNA follows: TGTGCCAGCAGCCCTCCTTTTGGGGAGTCGAGCTCCTACAATGAGCAGTTCTTC. The chain combines TRBV11-2 with TRBJ2-1; possibly TRBD2 for D (5 bases). Germline V gene lookup returns CDR1 SGHAT and CDR2 FQNNGV. CDR3 length: 18 amino acids. V was shortened by 5 bases and J by 0 bases, with 20 bases between the two germline ends. The variable domain in full, with the rest retrieved from reference TRBV11-2 and TRBJ2-1, is EAGVAQSPRYKIIEKRQSVAFWCNPISGHATLYWYQQILGQGPKLLIQFQNNGVVDDSQLPKDRFSAERLKGVDSTLKIQPAKLEDSAVYLCASSPPFGESSSYNEQFFGPGTRLTVL.

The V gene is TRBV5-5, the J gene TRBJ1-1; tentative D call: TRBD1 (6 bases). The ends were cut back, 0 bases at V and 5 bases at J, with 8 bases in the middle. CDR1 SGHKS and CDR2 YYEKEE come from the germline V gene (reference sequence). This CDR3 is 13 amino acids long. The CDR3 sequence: CASSLAQGTEAFF. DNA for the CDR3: TGTGCCAGCAGCTTGGCCCAGGGGACTGAAGCTTTCTTT.

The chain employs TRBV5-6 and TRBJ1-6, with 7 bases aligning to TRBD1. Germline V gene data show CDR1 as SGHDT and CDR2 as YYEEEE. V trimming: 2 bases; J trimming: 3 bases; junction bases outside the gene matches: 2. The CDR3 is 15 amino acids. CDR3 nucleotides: TGTGCCAGCAGCTTACGACAGGGCTATAATTCACCCCTCCACTTT. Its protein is CASSLRQGYNSPLHF.

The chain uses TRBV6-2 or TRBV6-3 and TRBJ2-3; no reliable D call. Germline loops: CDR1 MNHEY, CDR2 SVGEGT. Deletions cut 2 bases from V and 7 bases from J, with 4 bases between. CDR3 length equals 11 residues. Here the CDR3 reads CASSYSNTQYF. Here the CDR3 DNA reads TGTGCCAGCAGTTACAGCAATACGCAGTATTTT.

CDR3 loop: CASSRDFSSGNTIYF. DNA for the CDR3: TGTGCCAGCAGTCGGGACTTCTCCTCTGGAAACACCATATATTTT. V and J are TRBV6-6 and TRBJ1-3, with D possibly matching TRBD1 (5 bases). Germline-derived CDR1 and CDR2 are MNHNY and SVGAGI (reference sequence). The CDR3 is 15 residues long. Deletions cut 5 bases from V and 0 bases from J, with 11 bases between.

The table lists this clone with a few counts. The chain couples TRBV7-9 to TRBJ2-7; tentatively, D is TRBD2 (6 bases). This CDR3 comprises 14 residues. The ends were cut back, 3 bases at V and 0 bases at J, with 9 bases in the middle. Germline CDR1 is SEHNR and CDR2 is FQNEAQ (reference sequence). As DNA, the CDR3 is TGTGCCAGCAGCTTGGCGGGGAGCTCCTACGAGCAGTACTTC. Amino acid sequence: CASSLAGSSYEQYF.